This T cell receptor (beta chain) emerged from a study of T cells in Graves' hyperthyroidism and ophthalmopathy. At the level of the study: Peripheral blood specimens were obtained at initial diagnosis, prior to any treatment. Broader study findings: Model-based prediction identified ophthalmopathy a median around 6.5 months prior to its onset. Blood shared most expanded thyroid clonotypes above 0.001.

There were TCR beta CDR3 regions amplified from RNA transcripts. A first-round RT-PCR of the TCR CDR3 used the HTBI primer set. MiXCR, applied by TCRdb to the multiplex PCR reads, yields one record per CDR3 protein. The sample consists of about 640,000 distinct CDR3 sequences, 20% of them appearing once. For ophthalmopathy patients, the Clinical Activity Score was at least 3 and the NOSPECS grade at least 4; duration was under 3 months. This clonotype was detected many times. The antigen is unknown. Trimming stripped 7 bases from V and 3 bases from J, with 16 bases between. In germline, CDR1 is SNHLY, CDR2 FYNNEI. The CDR3 is made up of 15 amino acids.

This sequence joins TRBV2 and TRBJ1-5, with D perhaps matching TRBD1 (5 bases). Input material: blood. The sequence was collected from a man aged 25-40 years with Graves' ophthalmopathy. DNA of the CDR3: TGTGCCAGCAAGGGCGGGGGGAACTCCAATCAGCCCCAGCATTTT. It translates to CASKGGGNSNQPQHF.